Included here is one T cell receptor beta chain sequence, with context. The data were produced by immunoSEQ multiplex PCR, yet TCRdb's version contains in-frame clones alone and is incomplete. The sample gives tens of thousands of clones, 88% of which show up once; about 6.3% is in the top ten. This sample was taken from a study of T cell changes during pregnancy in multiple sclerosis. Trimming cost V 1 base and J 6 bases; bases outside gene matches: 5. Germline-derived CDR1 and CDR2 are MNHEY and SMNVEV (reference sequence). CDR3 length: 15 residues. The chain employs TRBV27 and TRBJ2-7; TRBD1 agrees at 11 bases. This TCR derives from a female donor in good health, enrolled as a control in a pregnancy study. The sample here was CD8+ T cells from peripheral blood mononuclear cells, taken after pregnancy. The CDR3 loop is CASSLWGQGGSEQYF. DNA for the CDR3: TGTGCCAGCAGTTTATGGGGACAGGGGGGGAGCGAGCAGTACTTC.